This note documents a single T cell receptor (beta chain) sequence. Its target is unknown. Trimming took 6 bases from V and 6 from J; bases not matched to a gene: 9. This CDR3 comprises 15 residues. The record originates from a study of response to subunit inactivated influenza vaccine. Study-wide results and caveats: Authors proposed each seasonal influenza vaccination draws in few new T cells.

Each CDR3 protein is one row after TCRdb ran MiXCR on the RT-PCR reads. This sample has approximately 480,000 distinct CDR3 sequences; about a tenth occur once, and the top ten carry 12%. The V gene is TRBV12-3 or TRBV12-4, the J gene TRBJ2-7; 12 bases map to TRBD2. The receptor comes from a man in his forties or fifties who received an inactivated influenza vaccine. The sample here was PBMCs from blood, taken about 40 days after vaccination. DNA of the CDR3: TGTGCCAGCAGGGAACTAGCGGGGGGACCCGGCGAGCAGTACTTC. Its translation is CASRELAGGPGEQYF.